Included here is one T cell receptor (beta chain) sequence, with context. This record belongs to a study of blood T cell repertoires in COVID-19. Study-wide background: In each case, the material was cDNA or gDNA derived from T cells, B-cell-depleted T cells, or PBMCs.

Recruitment covered 20 to 25 US areas and drew participants whose ages spanned roughly 18 to 90 years. Clinical histories supplied by participants themselves formed the basis of cohort assignment. Per the original data handling: Reference gene primer amplification gave estimated nucleated cell counts. Repertoires were generated with immunoSEQ multiplex PCR, while TCRdb's copy carries only in-frame clones and drops some. V, J and clone size were drawn from that table, and D and trimming were deduced from the DNA. Counted here are some 430,000 clones, roughly 91% occurring once; the ten biggest clones make up about 0.57%. The CDR3 covers 14 residues. The ends were cut back, 5 bases at V and 5 bases at J, with 16 bases in the middle. Germline CDR1 reads MNHEY; CDR2 reads SMNVEV (reference sequence).

This chain connects TRBV27 to TRBJ2-7; D is possibly TRBD1 (5 bases). The specimen was PBMCs or T cells enriched from blood (not recorded which). The TCR sequence derives from a man aged 18 to 29 who had recovered from COVID-19. CDR3 loop: CASSPVTVIHEQYF. The CDR3 DNA reads as TGTGCCAGCAGTCCCGTGACAGTTATACACGAGCAGTACTTC.